This entry features one TCR beta chain sequence. The sample comes from a study of blood T cell repertoires in COVID-19. Participants' reported clinical history set cohort assignment. The CDR3 contains 16 residues. Germline assignment: CDR1 LNHDA and CDR2 SQIVND (reference sequence). V shed 1 base and J 5 bases; nucleotides not matched to a gene: 10. Profiling relied on immunoSEQ multiplex PCR, and the TCRdb table lists in-frame clones only, not all of them. This sample has 180,000 or so clones; approximately 83% occur once, and the top ten carry less than 9.5%. The chain joins TRBV19 to TRBJ1-1; 7 bases fit TRBD1. Source material: PBMCs or T cells enriched from blood (not recorded which). The sequence came from a man in his forties who had recovered from COVID-19. CDR3 bases: TGTGCCAGTAGTATAGCTACCTCAGGGGGAAGTACTGAAGCTTTCTTT. It codes for CASSIATSGGSTEAFF.